A single count supports the clone carrying this T cell receptor (beta chain). This sample's time point: after neoadjuvant nivolumab, at surgical resection. The CDR3 spans 17 residues. The germline V and J ends were trimmed by 4 bases and 10 bases, with 26 bases remaining between them. Per the germline V gene, CDR1 is MNHNS and CDR2 is SASEGT. The data are from a study of neoadjuvant anti-PD-1 for oral cavity cancer. Most PBMC samples had 400 to 550 ng input DNA in six replicates. Clones were read by immunoSEQ multiplex PCR, and TCRdb kept only the in-frame ones, dropping some. The sample has more than 11,000 clones, roughly 70% seen once.

The V and J genes are TRBV6-1 and TRBJ1-5; no firm D call. The sequence derives from a person aged 40-85 years with oral cavity squamous cell carcinoma. Material: PBMCs, obtained after nivolumab (anti-PD-1) treatment. The CDR3 nucleotides read TGTGCCAGCAGTGGATTTTACGGTATTGCGGGATCGGACCCCCAGCATTTT. It specifies CASSGFYGIAGSDPQHF.